Each of the 22 T cell receptor beta chains below was sequenced from the same sample in a study of beta chain features in type 1 diabetes. Expressed TCRB transcripts were sequenced because the isolated RNA had all been reverse transcribed beforehand. Profiled with immunoSEQ multiplex PCR; TCRdb holds only in-frame clones, not every one. The data contain roughly 240,000 clones, 13% to 15% of them singletons. Sequenced input: naive CD4+ T cells from blood. These receptors all come from a woman between 35 and 50 years old in good health.

In nucleotides, the CDR3 is TGCGCCAGCAGCCATGCCGATGGAGGGCGGCTCTCTGGGGCCAACGTCCTGACTTTC. Its protein product is CASSHADGGRLSGANVLTF. The V gene is TRBV5-1, the J gene TRBJ2-6; tentative D call: TRBD2 (6 bases). Trimming took off 4 bases at V and 0 bases at J, with 20 bases between the two ends. Germline CDR1 and CDR2: SGHRS and YFSETQ. The CDR3 spans 19 residues.

The CDR3 spells CASSSRQNSYEQYF. CDR3 bases: TGTGCCAGCAGCTCGCGACAGAACTCCTACGAGCAGTACTTC. The V and J genes are TRBV7-9 and TRBJ2-7; maybe TRBD1 (5 bases). V was cut by 4 bases and J by 0 bases, with 10 bases left in between. The CDR3 runs to 14 residues. From germline, CDR1 is SEHNR and CDR2 FQNEAQ (reference sequence).

This clone turned up a few times. The V gene is TRBV7-9, the J gene TRBJ1-5; possibly TRBD1 for D (5 bases). Trimming left V 8 bases short and J 7 bases short, with 27 bases between. The length of the CDR3 is 17 residues. Looked up from germline, CDR1 is SEHNR and CDR2 is FQNEAQ (reference sequence). The CDR3 region has the DNA TGTGCCAGCGCGCTTTTCTCGGGGGGGATCGCACGCCAGCCCCAGCATTTT. Amino acids: CASALFSGGIARQPQHF.

There are a few counts of this clone. The chain joins TRBV5-6 to TRBJ1-4, with a possible D match to TRBD1 (6 bases). The CDR3 spans 15 residues. Germline V gene sequence: CDR1 SGHDT, CDR2 YYEEEE. The V end lost 4 bases, the J end lost 4 bases, and 14 bases lay between the germline ends. DNA of the CDR3: TGTGCCAGCAGCCAACCGACAGGATATAATGAAAAACTGTTTTTT. This translates into CASSQPTGYNEKLFF.

This clone was detected a few times. V and J are TRBV11-2 and TRBJ1-2; D possibly corresponds to TRBD1 (5 bases). In germline, CDR1 is SGHAT, CDR2 FQNNGV. Trimming took off 8 bases at V and 3 bases at J, with 13 bases between the two ends. The length of the CDR3 is 13 residues. CDR3 in DNA: TGTGCCAGCGAAAAGGGCAGGGACTATGGCTACACCTTC. This sequence encodes CASEKGRDYGYTF.

The chain employs TRBV7-2 and TRBJ2-7; D not certain. The V gene's germline CDR1 is SGHTA and CDR2 FQGNSA. V dropped 4 bases and J dropped 2 bases, with 15 bases sitting between them. The CDR3 totals 15 residues. CDR3 sequence: CASSSQITEPYEQYF. CDR3 nucleotides: TGTGCCAGCAGCTCACAAATTACAGAACCCTACGAGCAGTACTTC.

The chain employs TRBV9 and TRBJ2-2; 11 bases match TRBD2. This CDR3 region has 17 residues. Germline values: CDR1 SGDLS, CDR2 YYNGEE. V shed 0 bases and J 7 bases; nucleotides not matched to a gene: 8. The CDR3 DNA reads as TGTGCCAGCAGCGTAGCGGGTACTAGCGGGGGCGTCGGGGAGCTGTTTTTT. As protein: CASSVAGTSGGVGELFF.

The sample holds a few counts of this clone. V is TRBV21-1 and J is TRBJ2-5; the table's TRBD2 call for D was not verified on the DNA. TRBV21-1 counts as a pseudogene. The CDR3 consists of 15 residues. CDR3 nucleotides: TGTGCCAGCCTTACCCCTAGCGGGGGGGAAGAGACCCAGTACTTC. This encodes CASLTPSGGEETQYF.

This chain connects TRBV7-7 to TRBJ2-5; D remains ambiguous. The CDR3 is 13 amino acids. Germline V CDR1 and CDR2: SSHAT, FNYEAQ (reference sequence). Trimming removed 2 bases from V and 7 bases from J, with 11 bases in between. The CDR3 coding sequence is TGTGCCAGCAGCTTACTTCCCCGAGGGACCCAGTACTTC. As protein: CASSLLPRGTQYF.

The chain joins TRBV7-9 to TRBJ2-3; weak D call: TRBD2 (6 bases). The CDR3 contains 13 residues. The ends were cut back, 3 bases at V and 4 bases at J, with 8 bases in the middle. Germline V lookup: CDR1 SEHNR, CDR2 FQNEAQ (reference sequence). This chain's CDR3 is CASSFGGSDTQYF. DNA of the CDR3: TGTGCCAGCAGCTTCGGGGGTTCAGATACGCAGTATTTT.

The sample holds a few counts of this clone. This chain uses TRBV5-5 with TRBJ2-5, with TRBD1 matching 9 bases. V shed 4 bases, J shed 1 base, and the junction held 5 bases outside the gene matches. Germline values: CDR1 SGHKS, CDR2 YYEKEE (reference sequence). The CDR3 is 15 amino acids. This CDR3 reads CASSRTGASQETQYF. The DNA for the CDR3 is TGTGCCAGCAGCCGGACAGGGGCGTCCCAAGAGACCCAGTACTTC.

On this clone itself: The same CDR3 also results from other DNA sequences found in this sample. The gene calls are TRBV5-1 and TRBJ1-2; tentatively, D is TRBD1 (5 bases). The V gene's germline CDR1 is SGHRS and CDR2 YFSETQ. The ends were cut back, 0 bases at V and 3 bases at J, with 9 bases in the middle. The CDR3 length is 14 residues. The chain's CDR3 is CASSLGQGHYGYTF. The CDR3 nucleotides are TGCGCCAGCAGCTTGGGGCAGGGTCACTATGGCTACACCTTC.

This clone appeared a few times. The CDR3 here is CASSGGRSYTF. Written as DNA, the CDR3 is TGTGCCAGCAGTGGGGGGCGGAGCTACACCTTC. This chain joins TRBV25-1 and TRBJ1-2; weak D call: TRBD1 (6 bases). Germline CDR1 and CDR2: MGHDK and SYGVNS. The CDR3 covers 11 residues. Trimming stripped 4 bases from V and 9 bases from J, with 9 bases between.

This chain connects TRBV29-1 to TRBJ1-2; the D gene is possibly TRBD1 (5 bases). V was trimmed by 6 bases and J by 4 bases, leaving 15 bases between them. Germline V gene lookup returns CDR1 SQVTM and CDR2 ANQGSEA. The CDR3 is 13 residues long. In nucleotides, the CDR3 is TGCAGCGTCCGAGACAGCTACTTCTATGGCTACACCTTC. Its translation is CSVRDSYFYGYTF.

This clone was counted a few times. The sample contains more than one DNA sequence encoding this CDR3. This sequence joins TRBV5-1 and TRBJ2-3, with no clear D. The CDR3 is made up of 12 amino acids. V lost 0 bases and J 4 bases, leaving 3 bases between the germline ends. Germline V gene lookup returns CDR1 SGHRS and CDR2 YFSETQ. The CDR3 region is CASSLVADTQYF. DNA of the CDR3: TGCGCCAGCAGCTTGGTCGCAGATACGCAGTATTTT.

This clone was counted a few times. V and J are TRBV7-8 and TRBJ2-1, with 9 bases lining up with TRBD1. The CDR3 covers 14 residues. J gave up 7 bases and V 4 bases, and 5 bases lay outside the gene matches. The germline CDR1 and CDR2 sequences are SGHVS and FQNEAQ. The CDR3 loop reads CASSYGQGPNEQFF. The CDR3 coding sequence is TGTGCCAGCAGCTACGGACAGGGGCCGAATGAGCAGTTCTTC.

This clone was counted a few times. This chain links TRBV2 with TRBJ2-6; a weak D match, TRBD1 (5 bases). The CDR3 is made up of 16 amino acids. The V gene lost 5 bases and the J gene lost 0 bases, with 11 bases spanning the gap. CDR1 is SNHLY, CDR2 FYNNEI, per germline. CDR3 nucleotides: TGTGCCAGCAGTATTCTAGGGGCCTCTGGGGCCAACGTCCTGACTTTC. This gives the protein CASSILGASGANVLTF.

The chain employs TRBV5-4 and TRBJ1-1; D gene unclear. V dropped 0 bases and J dropped 8 bases, with 8 bases sitting between them. The CDR3 has 12 amino acids. Germline values: CDR1 SGHNT, CDR2 YYREEE (reference sequence). The CDR3 DNA reads as TGTGCCAGCAGCTTGGCGAATAGAGAAGCTTTCTTT. Its translation is CASSLANREAFF. The full variable domain, in which reference TRBV5-4 and TRBJ1-1 provide the parts outside the CDR3, is ETGVTQSPTHLIKTRGQQVTLRCSSQSGHNTVSWYQQALGQGPQFIFQYYREEENGRGNFPPRFSGLQFPNYSSELNVNALELDDSALYLCASSLANREAFFGQGTRLTVV.

The gene calls are TRBV9 and TRBJ2-1; possible D gene TRBD2, 6 bases. Deletions cut 1 base from V and 9 bases from J, with 14 bases between. This CDR3 has 14 amino acids. Germline V lookup: CDR1 SGDLS, CDR2 YYNGEE. This CDR3 is CASSVLGGDAEQFF. The DNA of the CDR3 is TGTGCCAGCAGCGTACTCGGCGGGGACGCTGAGCAGTTCTTC.

The V and J genes are TRBV6-5 and TRBJ2-3, with D maybe TRBD2 (6 bases). Trimming left V 9 bases short and J 1 base short, with 11 bases between. This CDR3 contains 13 residues. Germline CDR1 reads MNHEY; CDR2 reads SVGAGI. Here the CDR3 reads CASQTGGTDTQYF. The CDR3, as DNA: TGTGCCAGTCAAACGGGGGGCACAGATACGCAGTATTTT.

The table lists this clone with a few counts. V is TRBV18 and J is TRBJ2-1, with 7 bases matching TRBD2. The junction had 5 bases not matched to a gene; V was cut back by 1 base and J by 2 bases. The CDR3 has 16 amino acids. Germline CDR1 is KGHSH and CDR2 is LQKENI. The CDR3 here is CASSPQPAGPYNEQFF. For the CDR3, the DNA is TGTGCCAGCTCACCACAGCCAGCGGGGCCCTACAATGAGCAGTTCTTC.

This chain connects TRBV4-3 to TRBJ2-1; the D gene is possibly TRBD2 (5 bases). The V end was cut by 5 bases, the J end by 5 bases, with 13 bases between. Germline CDR1 reads LGHNA; CDR2 reads YSLEER. The CDR3 is 14 amino acids. The CDR3 is CASSATAVNNEQFF. CDR3 nucleotides: TGCGCCAGCAGCGCCACAGCGGTTAACAATGAGCAGTTCTTC.